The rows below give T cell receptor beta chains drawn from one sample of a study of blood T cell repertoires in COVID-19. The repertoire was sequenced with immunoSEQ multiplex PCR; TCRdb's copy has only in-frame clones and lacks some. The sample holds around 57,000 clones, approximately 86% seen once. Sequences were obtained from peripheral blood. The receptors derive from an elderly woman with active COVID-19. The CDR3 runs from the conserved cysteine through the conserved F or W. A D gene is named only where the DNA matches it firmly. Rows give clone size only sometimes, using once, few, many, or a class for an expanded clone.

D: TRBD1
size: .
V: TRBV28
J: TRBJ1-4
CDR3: CASSQGVNEKLFF
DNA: TGTGCCAGCAGTCAGGGGGTGAATGAAAAACTGTTTTTT

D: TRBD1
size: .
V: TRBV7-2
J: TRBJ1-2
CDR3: CASSLVGTGDYGYTF
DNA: TGTGCCAGCAGCTTAGTGGGGACAGGGGACTATGGCTACACCTTC

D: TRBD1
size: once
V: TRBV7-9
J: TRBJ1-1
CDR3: CASSLQQGAEAFF
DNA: TGTGCCAGCAGCCTGCAACAGGGGGCTGAAGCTTTCTTT

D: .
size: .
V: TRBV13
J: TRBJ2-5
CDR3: CASSLSIRETQYF
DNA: TGTGCCAGCAGCCTCTCTATAAGAGAGACCCAGTACTTC

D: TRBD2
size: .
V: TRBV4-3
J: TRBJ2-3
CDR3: CASSQGFASGYTDTQYF
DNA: TGCGCCAGCAGCCAAGGATTCGCTAGCGGGTACACAGATACGCAGTATTTT

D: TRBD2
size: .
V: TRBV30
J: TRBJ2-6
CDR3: CAWSGLVASGANVLTF
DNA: TGTGCCTGGAGCGGACTAGTTGCCTCTGGGGCCAACGTCCTGACTTTC

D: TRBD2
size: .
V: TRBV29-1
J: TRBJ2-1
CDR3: CSVDGGREQFF
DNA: TGCAGCGTTGATGGCGGGAGGGAGCAGTTCTTC

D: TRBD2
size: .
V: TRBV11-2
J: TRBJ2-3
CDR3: CASSLLAGGQDTQYF
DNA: TGTGCCAGCAGCTTACTAGCGGGGGGCCAAGATACGCAGTATTTT

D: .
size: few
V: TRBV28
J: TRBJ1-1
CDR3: CASSHNTEAFF
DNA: TGTGCCAGCAGTCATAACACTGAAGCTTTCTTT

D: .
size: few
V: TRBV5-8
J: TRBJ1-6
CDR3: CASSLTQTSPLHF
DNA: TGTGCCAGCAGCTTGACACAGACATCACCCCTCCACTTT

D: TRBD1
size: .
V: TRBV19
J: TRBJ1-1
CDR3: CASRRQQGVRNTEAFF
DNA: TGTGCCAGTCGACGACAGCAGGGGGTTCGGAACACTGAAGCTTTCTTT

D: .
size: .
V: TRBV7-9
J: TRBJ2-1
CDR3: CASSLGHYGEQFF
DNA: TGTGCCAGCAGCCTCGGACATTATGGTGAGCAGTTCTTC

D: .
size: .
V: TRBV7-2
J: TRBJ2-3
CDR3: CASSVSSASTDTQYF
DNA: TGTGCCAGCAGCGTATCTAGCGCATCCACAGATACGCAGTATTTT

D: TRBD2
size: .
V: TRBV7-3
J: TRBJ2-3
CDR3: CASRPGLAETDTQYF
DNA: TGTGCCAGCAGGCCCGGACTAGCGGAAACAGATACGCAGTATTTT

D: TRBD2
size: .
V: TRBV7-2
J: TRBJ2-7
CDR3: CASSLAGGGTSYEQYF
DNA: TGTGCCAGCAGCTTAGCGGGCGGGGGGACCTCCTACGAGCAGTACTTC

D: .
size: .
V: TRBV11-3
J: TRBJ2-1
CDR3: CASSLSQGYNEQFF
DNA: TGTGCCAGCAGCTTATCCCAGGGCTACAATGAGCAGTTCTTC

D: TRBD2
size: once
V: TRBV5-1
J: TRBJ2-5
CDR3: CASSRGLAGGQETQYF
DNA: TGCGCCAGCAGCCGGGGACTAGCGGGGGGGCAAGAGACCCAGTACTTC

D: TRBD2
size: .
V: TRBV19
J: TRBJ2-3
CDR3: CASSRRGTSGGARGITDTQYF
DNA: TGTGCCAGTAGCCGGCGCGGGACTAGCGGGGGGGCTAGGGGTATAACAGATACGCAGTATTTT

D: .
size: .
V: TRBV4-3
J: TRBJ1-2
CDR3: CASSQELFTAGGYTF
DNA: TGCGCCAGCAGCCAAGAGCTGTTTACTGCTGGTGGCTACACCTTC

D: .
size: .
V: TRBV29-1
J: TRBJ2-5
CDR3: CSVEHHLGRETQYF
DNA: TGCAGCGTTGAACACCACTTGGGGCGGGAGACCCAGTACTTC

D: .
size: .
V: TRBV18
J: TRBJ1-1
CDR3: CASSPDSLEAFF
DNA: TGTGCCAGCTCACCAGACTCTCTTGAAGCTTTCTTT

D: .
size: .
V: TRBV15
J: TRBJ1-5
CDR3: CATSRDRSGYNQPQHF
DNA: TGTGCCACCAGCAGAGACCGTTCAGGGTACAATCAGCCCCAGCATTTT

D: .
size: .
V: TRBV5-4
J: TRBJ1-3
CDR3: CASSLDSNSGNTIYF
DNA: TGTGCCAGCAGCTTGGACAGTAACTCTGGAAACACCATATATTTT

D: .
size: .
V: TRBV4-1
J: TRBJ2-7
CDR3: CASSPDRDKRQYF
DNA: TGCGCCAGCAGCCCTGATCGGGACAAAAGACAGTACTTC

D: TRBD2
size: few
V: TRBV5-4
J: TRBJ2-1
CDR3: CASSFGGGSSYNEQFF
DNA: TGTGCCAGCAGCTTCGGCGGGGGGAGCTCCTACAATGAGCAGTTCTTC

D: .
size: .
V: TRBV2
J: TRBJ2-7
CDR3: CASSVYSEQYF
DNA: TGTGCCAGCAGTGTGTACAGCGAGCAGTACTTC

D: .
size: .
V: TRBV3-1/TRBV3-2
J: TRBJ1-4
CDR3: CASTRRGLVRTNEKLFF
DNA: TGTGCCAGCACCCGCAGGGGTCTAGTGCGAACTAATGAAAAACTGTTTTTT

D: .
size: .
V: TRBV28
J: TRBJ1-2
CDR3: CASSPTGPYGYTF
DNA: TGTGCCAGCAGTCCTACAGGGCCCTATGGCTACACCTTC

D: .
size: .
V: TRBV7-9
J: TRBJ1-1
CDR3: CASSLARGAFF
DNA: TGTGCCAGCAGCTTGGCCCGAGGGGCTTTCTTT

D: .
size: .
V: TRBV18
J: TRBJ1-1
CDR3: CASSPGGRDTEAFF
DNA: TGTGCCAGCTCACCGGGGGGGCGGGACACTGAAGCTTTCTTT

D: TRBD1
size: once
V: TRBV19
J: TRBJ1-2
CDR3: CASRTGTGAIANYGYTF
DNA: TGTGCCAGTAGGACGGGGACAGGGGCGATAGCTAACTATGGCTACACCTTC